Included here is one T cell receptor (beta chain) sequence, with context. Its recognized antigen is unknown. Base qualities are not recorded, but no much larger clone differs from it by a single base. This sample is drawn from a study of blood T cell repertoires in COVID-19 (dated by TCRdb to the early 2020s). Concerning the study at large: Samples from collaborators originated in the United States, Italy and Spain and spanned both the acute and convalescent phases of COVID-19. The material from the prospective study consisted of cDNA or gDNA derived from T cells, B-cell-depleted T cells, or PBMCs. Where available, HLA class I and class II types were obtained from metadata supplied by the sample provider rather than from assay-based typing. A de-identified subject ID, COVID-19 status, age in years and sex were almost always included in the sample metadata. Subjects who had been exposed to COVID-19, were actively infected with it, or had recovered from it provided the deeply sampled blood TCRbeta repertoires that made up the dataset. The repertoires were released in a freely available public database intended as a resource for research on the immune response to SARS-CoV-2. The samples were drawn from two sources: the first 160 participants of the ongoing ImmuneRACE study, and 950 to 1,500 subjects contributed by 6 global collaborators.

Reading from cysteine to phenylalanine, the CDR3 counts 14 amino acids. Only the CDR3 DNA is retained, 42 bases long and in frame from the first base. V lost 3 bases and J lost 7 bases; the stretch between them is 15 bases long. Sequences ENHRY (CDR1) and SYGVKD (CDR2) are obtained from the germline V gene. Another Seattle source contributed samples from volunteer blood donors who had recovered from COVID-19. Each collaborating institution followed its own protocols to collect whole blood in K2EDTA tubes. For TCRbeta analysis, collaborators shipped samples as frozen whole blood, isolated PBMCs, or DNA extracted from either of those sample types. Paper-wide results and their limitations: How much clinical and demographic metadata was included differed by source and by participant, and the metadata was provided uncurated.

TCRbeta CDR3 regions were amplified from genomic DNA by means of the immunoSEQ Assay, a bias-controlled multiplex PCR. The study's processing was this. The number of nucleated cells in each sample was estimated by amplification of reference gene primers within the assay. Sequence reads were collapsed and filtered to measure the absolute abundance of every unique TCRbeta CDR3 rearrangement. For each sample, productive Simpson clonality was calculated by taking the square root of Simpson's diversity index across productive rearrangements. Sourced from immuneACCESS, this table was stored by TCRdb with only in-frame sequences that have V and J called. A share of the clones is absent; for the studies checked, an unresolved V gene accounts for under half, and the remainder has no known explanation. D and trimming come from the DNA, and the V and J calls and clone size come from that table. Present in this sample are about 240,000 clones, 75% to 90% of which were seen just once. The ten largest clones represent roughly 7% of the sample.

The sequence was obtained from a man aged 60-69 years who had recovered from COVID-19. Here the chain combines TRBV10-3 and TRBJ1-2, and TRBD1 may be the D gene, going by 6 matching bases. Material: peripheral blood. The bases are TGTGCCATCAGTGAAGGAAAGGGGGAGGGTGGCTACACCTTC. This gives the protein CAISEGKGEGGYTF.